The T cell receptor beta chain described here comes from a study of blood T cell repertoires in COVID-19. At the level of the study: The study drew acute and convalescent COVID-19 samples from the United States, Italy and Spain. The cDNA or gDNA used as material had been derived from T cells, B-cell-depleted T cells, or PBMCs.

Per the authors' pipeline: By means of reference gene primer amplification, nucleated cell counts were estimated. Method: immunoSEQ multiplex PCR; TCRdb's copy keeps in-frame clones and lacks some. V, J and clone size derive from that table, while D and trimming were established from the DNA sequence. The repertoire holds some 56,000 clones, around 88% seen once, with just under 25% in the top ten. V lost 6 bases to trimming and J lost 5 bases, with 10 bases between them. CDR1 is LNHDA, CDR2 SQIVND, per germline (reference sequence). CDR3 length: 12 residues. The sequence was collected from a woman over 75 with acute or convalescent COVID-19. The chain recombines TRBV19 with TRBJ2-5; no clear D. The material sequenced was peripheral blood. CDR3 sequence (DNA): TGTGCCAGTAGCGTTGGTCGGGAGACCCAGTACTTC. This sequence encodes CASSVGRETQYF.